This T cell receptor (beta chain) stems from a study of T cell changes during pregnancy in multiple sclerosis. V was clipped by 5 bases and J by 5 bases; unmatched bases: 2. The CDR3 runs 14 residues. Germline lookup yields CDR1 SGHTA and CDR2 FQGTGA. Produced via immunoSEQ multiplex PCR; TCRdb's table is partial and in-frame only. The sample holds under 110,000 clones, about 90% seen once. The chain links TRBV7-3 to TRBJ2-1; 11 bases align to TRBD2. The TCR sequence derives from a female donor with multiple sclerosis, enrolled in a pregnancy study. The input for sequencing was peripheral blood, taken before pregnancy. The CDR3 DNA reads TGTGCCAGCAGCGCTAGCGGGGGGAACAATGAGCAGTTCTTC. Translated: CASSASGGNNEQFF.